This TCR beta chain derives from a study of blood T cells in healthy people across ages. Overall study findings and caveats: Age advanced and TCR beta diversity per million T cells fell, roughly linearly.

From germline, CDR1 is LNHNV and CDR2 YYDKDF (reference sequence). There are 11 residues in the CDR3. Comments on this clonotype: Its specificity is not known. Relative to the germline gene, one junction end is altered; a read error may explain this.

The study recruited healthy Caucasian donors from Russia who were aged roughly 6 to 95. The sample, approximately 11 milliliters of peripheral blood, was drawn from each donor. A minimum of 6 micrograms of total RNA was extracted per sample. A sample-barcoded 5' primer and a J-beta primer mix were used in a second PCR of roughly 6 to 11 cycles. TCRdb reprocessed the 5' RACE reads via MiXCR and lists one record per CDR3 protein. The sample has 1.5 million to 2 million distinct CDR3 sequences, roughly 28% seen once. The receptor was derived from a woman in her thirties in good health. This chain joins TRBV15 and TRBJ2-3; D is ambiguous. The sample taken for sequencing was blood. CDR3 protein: CATRDPDTRYF. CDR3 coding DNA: TGTGCCACCAGAGACCCAGATACGCGGTATTTT.